The clone carrying this T cell receptor beta chain was seen only a few times. No antigen is known for it. Sorted populations all exceeded 98% purity. The sample is drawn from a study of beta chain features in type 1 diabetes. About the study: Healthy donors and patients had similar age, gender and cell yields. Examination spanned approximately 110 million sorted cells from all samples.

Study results and limitations: Small HLA sub-analyses could not settle whether HLA shapes TCRB rearrangement.

The CDR3 is 14 residues long. The V segment lost 3 bases and the J segment 7 bases; nucleotides outside the gene matches: 4. Germline CDR1 is SQVTM and CDR2 is ANQGSEA. Sequenced material consisted of expressed TCRB transcripts (all of the isolated RNA was reverse transcribed). Assay: immunoSEQ multiplex PCR; the TCRdb copy retains only in-frame clones and omits some. The repertoire consists of 150,000 or so clones, with 8.5% to 14% occurring once and the leading ten covering about 2%. The TCR originated in a man aged 18-30 years in good health. The chain employs TRBV29-1 and TRBJ2-1; 12 bases agree with TRBD2. Sequenced sample: central memory CD4+ T cells from blood. As DNA, the CDR3 is TGCAGCGTTGAGGGACTAGCGGGTTCAAATGAGCAGTTCTTC. It specifies CSVEGLAGSNEQFF.